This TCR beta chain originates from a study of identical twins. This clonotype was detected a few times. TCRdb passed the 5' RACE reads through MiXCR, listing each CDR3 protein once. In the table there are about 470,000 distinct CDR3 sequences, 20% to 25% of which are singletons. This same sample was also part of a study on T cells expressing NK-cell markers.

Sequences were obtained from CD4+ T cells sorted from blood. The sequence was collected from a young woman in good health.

The chain's CDR3 is CSARDGGATDTQYF. CDR3 bases: TGCAGTGCTAGAGACGGGGGGGCCACAGATACGCAGTATTTT. This chain connects TRBV20-1 to TRBJ2-3; the match to TRBD2 covers 8 bases. The CDR3 is 14 amino acids. V was pared by 0 bases and J by 2 bases, with 1 base of the junction left unmatched. Germline CDR1 reads DFQATT; CDR2 reads SNEGSKA (reference sequence).